This T cell receptor (beta chain) is drawn from a study of PD-1 blockade in mismatch repair-deficient tumors. Trimming removed 3 bases from V and 4 bases from J, with 13 bases in between. This CDR3 contains 15 residues. Per the germline V gene, CDR1 is MDHEN and CDR2 is SYDVKM. Profiled with immunoSEQ multiplex PCR; TCRdb holds only in-frame clones, not every one. The data show tens of thousands of clones, around 75% seen once. The chain couples TRBV28 to TRBJ1-5; no clear D. This TCR came from an adult with mismatch repair-deficient cancer. This material consisted of peripheral blood, taken 4 weeks after starting pembrolizumab. CDR3 nucleotide sequence: TGTGCCAGCAGTTTGTCCGTCGACGGAAATCAGCCCCAGCATTTT. It codes for CASSLSVDGNQPQHF.